This entry lists 22 T cell receptor beta chains sequenced from one sample in a study of immune cell composition in non-small cell lung cancer. Clones were read by immunoSEQ multiplex PCR, and TCRdb kept only the in-frame ones, dropping some. The sample shows approximately 2,500 clones, 70% to 75% of them seen only once. The normal lung sample lay at least 3 cm, and maximally far, from the tumour. The specimen was non-adjacent lung tissue. The receptors were gathered from a human donor with non-small cell lung cancer.

The chain employs TRBV19 and TRBJ2-7, with D possibly TRBD2 on 6 matching bases. This CDR3 has 12 residues. From germline, CDR1 is LNHDA and CDR2 SQIVND (reference sequence). V dropped 7 bases and J dropped 1 base, with 8 bases sitting between them. The chain's CDR3 is CASTGSSYEQYF. CDR3 sequence (DNA): TGTGCCAGTACCGGGAGTTCCTACGAGCAGTACTTC.

The chain joins TRBV2 to TRBJ2-5; perhaps TRBD2 as D (6 bases). Germline lookup yields CDR1 SNHLY and CDR2 FYNNEI. This CDR3 has 13 amino acids. Trimming removed 8 bases from V and 4 bases from J, with 14 bases in between. The CDR3 nucleotides are TGTGCCAGCGGGTCTCGGAGGGGAGAGACCCAGTACTTC. This sequence encodes CASGSRRGETQYF.

This rearrangement joins TRBV5-1 to TRBJ1-5; 12 bases line up with TRBD1. Trimming took 2 bases from V and 2 from J; bases not matched to a gene: 2. The CDR3 has 16 amino acids. CDR1 and CDR2 (germline): SGHRS, YFSETQ. In DNA form, the CDR3 reads TGCGCCAGCAGCTTCGGGACAGGGGGCCGCAATCAGCCCCAGCATTTT. Translation gives CASSFGTGGRNQPQHF.

The V gene is TRBV6-1, the J gene TRBJ2-5, with TRBD2 matching 10 bases. Unmatched junction bases numbered 5, after V lost 6 bases and J lost 1 base. The germline CDR1 and CDR2 sequences are MNHNS and SASEGT. There are 15 residues in the CDR3. The CDR3 is CASSVLAGTQETQYF. CDR3 sequence (DNA): TGTGCCAGCAGCGTACTAGCGGGAACCCAAGAGACCCAGTACTTC.

The rearrangement links TRBV19 to TRBJ2-2, with D possibly being TRBD1 (6 bases). Germline V lookup: CDR1 LNHDA, CDR2 SQIVND (reference sequence). The CDR3 is made up of 14 amino acids. The CDR3 here is CVSTPGQNTGELFF. The DNA of the CDR3 is TGTGTCTCAACACCGGGACAGAACACCGGGGAGCTGTTTTTT.

The chain couples TRBV7-9 to TRBJ2-7; the match to TRBD1 covers 7 bases. Germline CDR1 and CDR2: SEHNR and FQNEAQ (reference sequence). V shed 0 bases, J shed 0 bases, and the junction held 5 bases outside the gene matches. This CDR3 region has 16 residues. Written as DNA, the CDR3 is TGTGCCAGCAGCTTAGCGTCCGGGACAGTCTCCTACGAGCAGTACTTC. Translation gives CASSLASGTVSYEQYF.

The V call is TRBV5-4, the J call TRBJ1-4, with 10 bases fitting TRBD1. V shed 4 bases and J 0 bases; nucleotides not matched to a gene: 6. This CDR3 has 17 residues. Per the germline V gene, CDR1 is SGHNT and CDR2 is YYREEE (reference sequence). The chain's CDR3 is CASSTRTGGPTNEKLFF. The CDR3 nucleotides are TGTGCCAGCAGCACGAGGACAGGGGGTCCAACTAATGAAAAACTGTTTTTT.

This sequence joins TRBV11-3 and TRBJ2-1; no clear D gene. Germline CDR1 SGHNT, CDR2 YENEEA. Trimming removed 5 bases from V and 4 bases from J, with 9 bases in between. The CDR3 runs 13 residues. In DNA form, the CDR3 reads TGTGCCAGCAGCCATACGCTATACAATGAGCAGTTCTTC. As protein: CASSHTLYNEQFF.

The chain employs TRBV5-1 and TRBJ2-1; 7 bases match TRBD1. CDR1 is SGHRS, CDR2 YFSETQ, per germline. With 2 bases clipped from V and 2 bases from J, the junction kept 4 bases outside the gene matches. CDR3 length equals 15 residues. The CDR3 DNA reads TGCGCCAGCAGCTTTACCGGGACAGCCTACAATGAGCAGTTCTTC. Translation gives CASSFTGTAYNEQFF.

The chain carries TRBV28 and TRBJ1-2; D remains unclear. The V and J ends lost 5 bases and 4 bases respectively, with 11 bases between them. Germline CDR1 and CDR2: MDHEN and SYDVKM. There are 13 residues in the CDR3. CDR3 nucleotide sequence: TGTGCCAGCAGTCGCGGACGGGGCTATGGCTACACCTTC. Translated: CASSRGRGYGYTF.

The V and J genes are TRBV29-1 and TRBJ2-7, with 10 bases fitting TRBD1. The CDR3 loop spans 19 amino acids. V dropped 7 bases and J dropped 6; count of bases not matched to a gene: 27. Germline V gives CDR1 SQVTM, CDR2 ANQGSEA. CDR3 residues: CSAQKTSRDRGGVNSEQYF. In nucleotides, the CDR3 is TGCAGCGCCCAAAAAACCTCCCGGGACAGGGGAGGCGTGAACTCCGAGCAGTACTTC.

A few counts support this clone. The J gene is TRBJ1-5, the V gene TRBV5-4, with 9 bases fitting TRBD1. The germline V gene encodes CDR1 SGHNT and CDR2 YYREEE (reference sequence). Trimming took 4 bases from V and 7 from J; bases not matched to a gene: 6. The CDR3 is 14 residues long. The CDR3 DNA reads as TGTGCCAGCAGCGAGGGACAGGGCGAACAGCCCCAGCATTTT. Its protein is CASSEGQGEQPQHF. The entire variable domain, with the rest obtained from reference TRBV5-4 and TRBJ1-5, is as follows: ETGVTQSPTHLIKTRGQQVTLRCSSQSGHNTVSWYQQALGQGPQFIFQYYREEENGRGNFPPRFSGLQFPNYSSELNVNALELDDSALYLCASSEGQGEQPQHFGDGTRLSIL.

The chain joins TRBV28 to TRBJ1-2, with D uncertain. The CDR3 totals 19 residues. V lost 5 bases and J lost 1, with 26 bases in between. Germline V CDR1 and CDR2: MDHEN, SYDVKM. The CDR3 DNA is TGTGCCAGCAGTCCGGTCGGCCGAAGTCAGGCGAGGGTTAACTATGGCTACACCTTC. Translated, it gives CASSPVGRSQARVNYGYTF.

The chain joins TRBV5-1 to TRBJ2-1; 9 bases match TRBD1. V dropped 0 bases and J dropped 6; count of bases not matched to a gene: 1. From germline, CDR1 is SGHRS and CDR2 YFSETQ. The CDR3 spans 14 residues. The CDR3 region has the DNA TGCGCCAGCAGCTTGGAACAGGGGGCCAATGAGCAGTTCTTC. It encodes CASSLEQGANEQFF. Full variable domain (remainder filled in from reference TRBV5-1 and TRBJ2-1): KAGVTQTPRYLIKTRGQQVTLSCSPISGHRSVSWYQQTPGQGLQFLFEYFSETQRNKGNFPGRFSGRQFSNSRSEMNVSTLELGDSALYLCASSLEQGANEQFFGPGTRLTVL.

The rearrangement links TRBV9 to TRBJ2-1, with 13 bases fitting TRBD2. This CDR3 has 17 amino acids. Germline V lookup: CDR1 SGDLS, CDR2 YYNGEE. V shed 0 bases and J 8 bases; nucleotides not matched to a gene: 8. The CDR3 coding sequence is TGTGCCAGCAGCGTAGCTAGTAGGACTAGCGGGAGCTATGAGCAGTTCTTC. The encoded protein is CASSVASRTSGSYEQFF. Full variable domain (remainder filled in from reference TRBV9 and TRBJ2-1): DSGVTQTPKHLITATGQRVTLRCSPRSGDLSVYWYQQSLDQGLQFLIQYYNGEERAKGNILERFSAQQFPDLHSELNLSSLELGDSALYFCASSVASRTSGSYEQFFGPGTRLTVL.

V and J are TRBV10-2 and TRBJ2-2; the D gene is possibly TRBD2 (5 bases). This CDR3 is 16 amino acids long. Germline CDR1 WSHSY, CDR2 SAAADI. Trimming removed 3 bases from V and 4 bases from J, with 15 bases in between. DNA of the CDR3: TGCGCCAGCAGTGATTCCCGGGGATCTGGCACCGGGGAGCTGTTTTTT. Translating gives CASSDSRGSGTGELFF.

This clone was seen more than once but under ten times. The rearrangement links TRBV7-2 to TRBJ2-2; 7 bases match TRBD1. This CDR3 has 17 amino acids. Looked up from germline, CDR1 is SGHTA and CDR2 is FQGNSA. Losses at the gene ends were 2 bases for V and 1 base for J; bases not matched to a gene: 7. CDR3 bases: TGTGCCAGCAGCTTAAGTAATCGACAGGGGAACACCGGGGAGCTGTTTTTT. It encodes CASSLSNRQGNTGELFF. The full variable domain, completed using reference TRBV7-2 and TRBJ2-2, is GAGVSQSPSNKVTEKGKDVELRCDPISGHTALYWYRQSLGQGLEFLIYFQGNSAPDKSGLPSDRFSAERTGGSVSTLTIQRTQQEDSAVYLCASSLSNRQGNTGELFFGEGSRLTVL.

The chain carries TRBV5-1 and TRBJ1-1, with D maybe TRBD1 (5 bases). CDR3 length: 12 amino acids. The germline V gene has CDR1 SGHRS and CDR2 YFSETQ. Trimming shortened V by 4 bases and J by 8 bases, and 12 bases separated the two germline ends. Here the CDR3 DNA reads TGCGCCAGCAGCCGGGGGGGGTTGGAAGCTTTCTTT. Translating it yields CASSRGGLEAFF. The whole variable domain, remainder taken from reference TRBV5-1 and TRBJ1-1, is KAGVTQTPRYLIKTRGQQVTLSCSPISGHRSVSWYQQTPGQGLQFLFEYFSETQRNKGNFPGRFSGRQFSNSRSEMNVSTLELGDSALYLCASSRGGLEAFFGQGTRLTVV.

The V gene is TRBV29-1, the J gene TRBJ2-7, with TRBD1 identical over 7 bases. Per the germline V gene, CDR1 is SQVTM and CDR2 is ANQGSEA. The V gene end was trimmed by 5 bases and the J gene end by 2 bases; junction bases not matched to a gene: 9. The CDR3 has 14 residues. The CDR3 here is CSVLGQGVTYEQYF. CDR3 DNA: TGCAGCGTTCTAGGGCAGGGGGTTACCTACGAGCAGTACTTC.

V is TRBV16 and J is TRBJ2-5; tentatively, D is TRBD2 (6 bases). The V end was cut by 0 bases, the J end by 3 bases, with 11 bases between. This CDR3 spans 15 amino acids. Looked up from germline, CDR1 is KGHSY and CDR2 is FQNENV. The CDR3 loop reads CASSQSMGGKETQYF. The CDR3 DNA is TGTGCCAGCAGCCAATCTATGGGCGGGAAAGAGACCCAGTACTTC. Full variable domain (rest looked up from reference TRBV16 and TRBJ2-5): GEEVAQTPKHLVRGEGQKAKLYCAPIKGHSYVFWYQQVLKNEFKFLISFQNENVFDETGMPKERFSAKCLPNSPCSLEIQATKLEDSAVYFCASSQSMGGKETQYFGPGTRLLVL.

DNA of the CDR3: TGTGCCAGCAGTTGGACTAGCGGGAGAGATACGCAGTATTTT. Protein product: CASSWTSGRDTQYF. The chain links TRBV6-5 to TRBJ2-3; 13 bases agree with TRBD2. V shed 4 bases and J 5 bases; nucleotides not matched to a gene: 0. The V gene's germline CDR1 is MNHEY and CDR2 SVGAGI. The CDR3 runs to 14 residues.

The chain uses TRBV2 and TRBJ2-7; possible D gene TRBD2, 5 bases. This CDR3 spans 14 amino acids. V was trimmed by 4 bases and J by 2 bases, leaving 12 bases between them. CDR1 and CDR2 from the germline V gene are SNHLY and FYNNEI. The CDR3 region is CASSVKRRTYEQYF. The CDR3 nucleotides are TGTGCCAGCAGTGTGAAGCGGAGGACCTACGAGCAGTACTTC.